The 17 T cell receptor beta chains given below trace back to one sample, sequenced in a study of cytomegalovirus exposure and HLA in healthy donors. Both 60 Vbeta primers and 13 Jbeta primers went into the PCR. Method: immunoSEQ multiplex PCR; TCRdb's copy keeps in-frame clones and lacks some. Of a few hundred thousand clones listed, approximately 90% were seen once; the top ten hold approximately 2%. Sequences were obtained from PBMCs. Receptors were obtained from a woman aged 18-30 years in good health and CMV-seronegative.

V usage is TRBV6-1 and J usage is TRBJ2-7; 14 bases line up with TRBD2. Germline V gene lookup returns CDR1 MNHNS and CDR2 SASEGT. The J segment lost 0 bases and the V segment lost 4 bases, leaving 5 bases of the junction unmatched. The length of the CDR3 is 17 residues. The CDR3: CASSGLAGGLSSYEQYF. CDR3 coding DNA: TGTGCCAGCAGTGGACTAGCGGGGGGGTTGAGCTCCTACGAGCAGTACTTC.

The V and J genes are TRBV9 and TRBJ1-4, with a weak D call TRBD1 (5 bases). CDR1 is SGDLS, CDR2 YYNGEE, per germline. Trimming left V 2 bases short and J 0 bases short, with 8 bases between. The CDR3 contains 15 residues. This CDR3 is CASSVQGSTNEKLFF. For the CDR3, the DNA is TGTGCCAGCAGCGTGCAGGGATCAACTAATGAAAAACTGTTTTTT.

The table lists this clone with a count of one. The rearrangement uses TRBV27 and TRBJ1-1; 10 bases fit TRBD1. The CDR3 consists of 15 residues. Per the germline V gene, CDR1 is MNHEY and CDR2 is SMNVEV (reference sequence). The ends lost 5 bases at V and 4 bases at J; junction bases unmatched: 7. The CDR3 nucleotides read TGTGCCAGCAGTGATCCAGGGGACAGGGGCACTGAAGCTTTCTTT. Translation: CASSDPGDRGTEAFF.

The V call is TRBV6-5, the J call TRBJ2-7; TRBD1 is a possible D gene (5 bases). V was pared by 8 bases and J by 0 bases, with 11 bases between. The CDR3 covers 13 residues. Germline CDR1 reads MNHEY; CDR2 reads SVGAGI. The CDR3 DNA follows: TGTGCCAGCGCCGGCAGGGTCTCCTACGAGCAGTACTTC. It translates to CASAGRVSYEQYF.

This chain connects TRBV2 to TRBJ1-5; tentatively, D is TRBD1 (6 bases). Deletions cut 0 bases from V and 14 bases from J, with 14 bases between. In germline, CDR1 is SNHLY, CDR2 FYNNEI. The CDR3 length is 13 residues. CDR3: CASSEALRGGEHF. CDR3 bases: TGTGCCAGCAGTGAAGCGCTTAGGGGGGGCGAGCATTTT.

The chain combines TRBV5-5 with TRBJ1-1; unclear D gene. CDR3 length: 15 amino acids. In germline, CDR1 is SGHKS, CDR2 YYEKEE (reference sequence). Trimming removed 0 bases from V and 1 base from J, with 10 bases in between. CDR3 in amino acids: CASSLAVLGNTEAFF. The CDR3 DNA sequence: TGTGCCAGCAGCTTGGCTGTGCTCGGGAACACTGAAGCTTTCTTT.

The chain employs TRBV6-6 and TRBJ2-7; TRBD2 agrees at 8 bases. The CDR3 runs 15 residues. The J segment lost 2 bases and the V segment lost 2 bases, leaving 5 bases of the junction unmatched. Germline V lookup: CDR1 MNHNY, CDR2 SVGAGI (reference sequence). The CDR3 sequence: CASSYDGGGTYEQYF. CDR3 DNA: TGTGCCAGCAGTTACGATGGCGGGGGGACCTACGAGCAGTACTTC.

V usage is TRBV14 and J usage is TRBJ1-5; no clear D. Looked up from germline, CDR1 is SGHDN and CDR2 is FVKESK. Between the trimmed V and J ends, which lost 1 base and 6 bases, there was a span of 7 bases. The CDR3 runs 13 residues. CDR3 residues: CASSQAPGQPQHF. The CDR3, as DNA: TGTGCCAGCAGCCAAGCCCCAGGTCAGCCCCAGCATTTT. Variable domain in full (rest from reference TRBV14 and TRBJ1-5): EAGVTQFPSHSVIEKGQTVTLRCDPISGHDNLYWYRRVMGKEIKFLLHFVKESKQDESGMPNNRFLAERTGGTYSTLKVQPAELEDSGVYFCASSQAPGQPQHFGDGTRLSIL.

V gene TRBV27 combines with J gene TRBJ1-1; D perhaps matches TRBD1 (6 bases). Trimming cost V 6 bases and J 11 bases, with 16 bases left between them. CDR3 length equals 12 residues. In germline, CDR1 is MNHEY, CDR2 SMNVEV (reference sequence). CDR3 sequence: CASSPITGTAFF. CDR3 sequence (DNA): TGTGCCAGCAGCCCTATCACAGGGACGGCTTTCTTT.

The rearrangement uses TRBV6-4 and TRBJ2-3; 13 bases map to TRBD2. CDR3 length equals 16 residues. Germline trimming cut 4 bases from V and 1 base from J; bases unmatched to any gene: 2. Germline V lookup: CDR1 MRHNA, CDR2 SNTAGT. The CDR3: CASSAGTSGGTDTQYF. Written as DNA, the CDR3 is TGTGCCAGCAGTGCAGGGACTAGCGGGGGCACAGATACGCAGTATTTT.

The chain uses TRBV19 and TRBJ1-5, with a tentative D call TRBD1 (6 bases). The V and J ends lost 0 bases and 0 bases respectively, with 18 bases between them. In germline, CDR1 is LNHDA, CDR2 SQIVND (reference sequence). This CDR3 comprises 19 residues. The chain's CDR3 is CASSIDPGAVEGSNQPQHF. The CDR3 DNA is TGTGCCAGTAGTATAGATCCAGGGGCTGTCGAGGGTAGCAATCAGCCCCAGCATTTT.

The rearrangement uses TRBV29-1 and TRBJ1-4, with 12 bases that match TRBD1. CDR3 length: 15 residues. V was clipped by 6 bases and J by 8 bases; unmatched bases: 10. Germline lookup yields CDR1 SQVTM and CDR2 ANQGSEA. The CDR3, as DNA: TGCAGCGTCCCCCAGCGCGGGACAGGGGGCGAAAAACTGTTTTTT. It codes for CSVPQRGTGGEKLFF.

The chain recombines TRBV7-9 with TRBJ2-7, with D possibly matching TRBD2 (6 bases). V lost 2 bases and J 3 bases, leaving 11 bases between the germline ends. Looked up from germline, CDR1 is SEHNR and CDR2 is FQNEAQ (reference sequence). The CDR3 consists of 14 residues. CDR3 nucleotides: TGTGCCAGCAGCTTATTTGGGGACTTCTACGAGCAGTACTTC. This codes for CASSLFGDFYEQYF.

The V gene is TRBV7-3, the J gene TRBJ1-4; no clear D gene. CDR1 and CDR2 from the germline V gene are SGHTA and FQGTGA. V was shortened by 5 bases and J by 8 bases, with 9 bases between the two germline ends. CDR3 length equals 12 residues. CDR3 nucleotide sequence: TGTGCCAGCAGCGCCGCACGGGAAAAACTGTTTTTT. Its protein product is CASSAAREKLFF.

The chain uses TRBV5-6 and TRBJ2-1; D gene uncertain. V lost 1 base and J lost 4, with 9 bases in between. This CDR3 is 14 amino acids long. The germline V gene has CDR1 SGHDT and CDR2 YYEEEE. The CDR3 coding sequence is TGTGCCAGCAGCTTGATGGTCAGTTACAATGAGCAGTTCTTC. Encoded protein: CASSLMVSYNEQFF.

This chain joins TRBV2 and TRBJ2-1; D is ambiguous. The V gene lost 4 bases and the J gene lost 8 bases, with 18 bases spanning the gap. CDR3 length: 15 amino acids. The germline V gene has CDR1 SNHLY and CDR2 FYNNEI. In DNA, the CDR3 is TGTGCCAGCAGTGTAGAGGTCGGCTCGCGATATGAGCAGTTCTTC. It yields the protein CASSVEVGSRYEQFF.

V usage is TRBV10-1 and J usage is TRBJ2-3; D possibly corresponds to TRBD2 (6 bases). The ends were cut back, 4 bases at V and 1 base at J, with 12 bases in the middle. Germline V gene data show CDR1 as WNHNN and CDR2 as SYGVQD (reference sequence). The length of the CDR3 is 15 residues. This CDR3 is CASSALTGGTDTQYF. DNA of the CDR3: TGCGCCAGCAGTGCACTAACGGGGGGCACAGATACGCAGTATTTT.